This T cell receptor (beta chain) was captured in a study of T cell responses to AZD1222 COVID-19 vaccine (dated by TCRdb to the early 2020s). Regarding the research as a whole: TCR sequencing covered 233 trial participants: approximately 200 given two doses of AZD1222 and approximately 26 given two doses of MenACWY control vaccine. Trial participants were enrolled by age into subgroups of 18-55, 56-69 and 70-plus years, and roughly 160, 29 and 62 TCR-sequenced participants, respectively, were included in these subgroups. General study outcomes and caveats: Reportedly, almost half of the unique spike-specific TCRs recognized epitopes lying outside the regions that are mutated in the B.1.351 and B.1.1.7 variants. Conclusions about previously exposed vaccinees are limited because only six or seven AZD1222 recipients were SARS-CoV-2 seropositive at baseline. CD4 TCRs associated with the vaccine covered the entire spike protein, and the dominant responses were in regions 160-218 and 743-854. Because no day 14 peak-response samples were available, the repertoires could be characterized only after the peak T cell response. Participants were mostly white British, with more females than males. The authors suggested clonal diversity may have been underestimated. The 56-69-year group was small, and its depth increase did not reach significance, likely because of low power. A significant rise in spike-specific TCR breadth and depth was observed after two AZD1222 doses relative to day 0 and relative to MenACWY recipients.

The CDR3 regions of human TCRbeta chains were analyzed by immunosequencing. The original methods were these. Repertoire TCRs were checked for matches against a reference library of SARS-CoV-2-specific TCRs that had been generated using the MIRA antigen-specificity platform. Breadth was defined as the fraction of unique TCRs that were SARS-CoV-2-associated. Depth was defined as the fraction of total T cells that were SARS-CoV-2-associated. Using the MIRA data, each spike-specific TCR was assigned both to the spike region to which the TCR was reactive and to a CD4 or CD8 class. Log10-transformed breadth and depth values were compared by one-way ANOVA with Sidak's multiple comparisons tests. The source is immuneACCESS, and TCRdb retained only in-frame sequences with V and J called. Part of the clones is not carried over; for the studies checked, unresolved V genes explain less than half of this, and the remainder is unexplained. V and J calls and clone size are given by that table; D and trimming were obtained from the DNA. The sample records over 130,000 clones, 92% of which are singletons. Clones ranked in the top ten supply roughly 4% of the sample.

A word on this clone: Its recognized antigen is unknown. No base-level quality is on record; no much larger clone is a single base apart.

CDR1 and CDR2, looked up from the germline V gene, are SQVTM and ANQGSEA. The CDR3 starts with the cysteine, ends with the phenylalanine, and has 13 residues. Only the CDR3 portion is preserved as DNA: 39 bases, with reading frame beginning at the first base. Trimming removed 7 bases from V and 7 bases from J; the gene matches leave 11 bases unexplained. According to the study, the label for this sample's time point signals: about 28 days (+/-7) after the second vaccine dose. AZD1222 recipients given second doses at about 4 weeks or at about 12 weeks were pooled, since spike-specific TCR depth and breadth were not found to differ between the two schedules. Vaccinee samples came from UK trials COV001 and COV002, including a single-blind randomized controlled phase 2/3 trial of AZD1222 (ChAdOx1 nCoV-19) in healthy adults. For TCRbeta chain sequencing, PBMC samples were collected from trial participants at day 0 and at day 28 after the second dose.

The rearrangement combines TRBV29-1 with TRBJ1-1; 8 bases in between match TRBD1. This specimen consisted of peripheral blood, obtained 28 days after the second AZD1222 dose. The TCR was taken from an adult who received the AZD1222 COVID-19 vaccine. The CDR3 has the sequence CSAADRVSGEAFF. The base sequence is TGCAGCGCTGCGGACAGGGTTTCCGGTGAAGCTTTCTTT.